This T cell receptor (beta chain) was recovered during a study of persistence of HIV-infected CD4 T cells. Study background: Isolated cells were CMV- and HIV-1 Gag-responding CD4+ T cells. Blood samples, up to about 200 mL, came from multiple time points, except a couple of leukapheresis donors sampled once.

A few counts support this clone. Antigen: not known. Sequencing used immunoSEQ version 4 in survey mode. This table comes from immunoSEQ multiplex PCR, and its TCRdb copy is limited to in-frame clones, with some not included. The profile covers 35,000 to 40,000 clones, with 75% to 90% appearing a single time and roughly 1.5% taken by the ten largest. The stimulus was lysate of CMV-infected fibroblasts, around 10 ug/mL. CD40L-negative CD69-negative CD45RO-high memory CD4+ T cells were sorted as populations depleted of antigen-responding cells. This sequence originates from an adult man with HIV who was CMV-seropositive. This material consisted of CD4+ T cells sorted from PBMCs after approximately 18-hour stimulation, taken from a patient who received antiretroviral therapy.

CDR3 sequence: CASSSNTDPYGYTF. CDR3 coding DNA: TGCGCCAGCAGTTCTAACACGGATCCCTATGGCTACACCTTC. J is TRBJ1-2 and V is TRBV4-1, with D hard to call. The CDR3 is 14 residues long. Trimming took 6 bases from V and 4 from J, leaving 15 bases between them. CDR1 and CDR2 from the germline V gene are MGHRA and YSYEKL.